The 15 T cell receptor beta chains in this list originate from one sample, sequenced in a study of cytomegalovirus exposure and HLA in healthy donors. Repertoires were generated with immunoSEQ multiplex PCR, while TCRdb's copy carries only in-frame clones and drops some. The sample consists of approximately 160,000 clones, 84% of them appearing once. The sample comprised PBMCs. All receptors derive from a man younger than 45 in good health and CMV-seropositive.

The gene calls are TRBV5-1 and TRBJ2-1; 11 bases match TRBD1. With V trimmed by 4 bases and J by 4 bases, 4 bases remained unmatched. The CDR3 totals 15 residues. In germline, CDR1 is SGHRS, CDR2 YFSETQ. CDR3 coding DNA: TGCGCCAGCAGCCCGGGACAGGGGGTTTACAATGAGCAGTTCTTC. Its translation is CASSPGQGVYNEQFF.

The J gene is TRBJ2-5, the V gene TRBV11-1; TRBD2 matches at 15 bases. V gave up 1 base and J gave up 3 bases; unmatched junction bases: 0. This CDR3 contains 16 residues. The V gene's germline CDR1 is SGHAT and CDR2 FQDESV (reference sequence). As DNA, the CDR3 is TGTGCCAGCAGCTTAGGGACTAGCGGGGGGGAAGAGACCCAGTACTTC. It yields the protein CASSLGTSGGEETQYF.

V usage is TRBV29-1 and J usage is TRBJ2-3; 7 bases fit TRBD2. The germline gives CDR1 SQVTM, CDR2 ANQGSEA. V shed 2 bases and J 5 bases; nucleotides not matched to a gene: 13. This CDR3 comprises 16 residues. The CDR3 region is CSVESGGGFMGDTQYF. DNA of the CDR3: TGCAGCGTTGAATCGGGAGGCGGCTTCATGGGAGATACGCAGTATTTT.

This chain joins TRBV5-6 and TRBJ2-4; 9 nucleotides line up with TRBD1. The trim removed 4 bases at V and 6 bases at J, leaving 2 bases unmatched. CDR1 and CDR2 from the germline V gene are SGHDT and YYEEEE. The CDR3 has 13 residues. CDR3 amino acids: CASSGTGRNIQYF. The CDR3 bases are TGTGCCAGCAGCGGGACAGGGCGAAACATTCAGTACTTC.

This sequence joins TRBV19 and TRBJ2-7; 7 nucleotides align to TRBD1. J lost 2 bases, V lost 5 bases, and 9 bases had no gene match. Germline values: CDR1 LNHDA, CDR2 SQIVND (reference sequence). The CDR3 runs 15 residues. CDR3 in amino acids: CASSVGTARPYEQYF. CDR3 nucleotide sequence: TGTGCCAGTAGTGTAGGGACAGCAAGACCCTACGAGCAGTACTTC.

This clone was counted a single time. The chain employs TRBV30 and TRBJ1-2; D gene ambiguous. The CDR3 sequence is 10 residues long. Looked up from germline, CDR1 is GTSNPN and CDR2 is SVGIG (reference sequence). Trimming left V 5 bases short and J 5 bases short, with 6 bases between. Written as DNA, the CDR3 is TGTGCCTGGGGAGGGTATGGCTACACCTTC. Protein: CAWGGYGYTF.

The V gene is TRBV10-3, the J gene TRBJ2-7, with 8 nucleotides matching TRBD2. With V trimmed by 0 bases and J by 6 bases, 7 bases remained unmatched. The CDR3 length is 15 residues. In germline, CDR1 is ENHRY, CDR2 SYGVKD. CDR3 amino acids: CAISESKAGALEQYF. The CDR3 nucleotides read TGTGCCATCAGTGAGTCCAAAGCGGGGGCGCTCGAGCAGTACTTC.

V and J are TRBV19 and TRBJ2-3, with 9 bases matching TRBD2. The CDR3 length is 14 residues. V trimming: 7 bases; J trimming: 5 bases; junction bases outside the gene matches: 7. Looked up from germline, CDR1 is LNHDA and CDR2 is SQIVND (reference sequence). The CDR3 region is CASKASGVIDTQYF. The DNA of the CDR3 is TGTGCCAGTAAGGCTAGCGGGGTGATAGATACGCAGTATTTT.

The chain carries TRBV7-2 and TRBJ2-3, with D possibly being TRBD1 (6 bases). V was trimmed by 4 bases and J by 6 bases, leaving 20 bases between them. The CDR3 consists of 16 residues. CDR1 SGHTA and CDR2 FQGNSA come from the germline V gene. For the CDR3, the DNA is TGTGCCAGCAGCTCCATTGGGCAGGGGCGCAGGGATACGCAGTATTTT. Amino acids: CASSSIGQGRRDTQYF.

This chain connects TRBV9 to TRBJ2-3; TRBD2 agrees at 10 bases. This CDR3 is 16 amino acids long. J lost 1 base, V lost 0 bases, and 2 bases had no gene match. Germline loops: CDR1 SGDLS, CDR2 YYNGEE. The CDR3 bases are TGTGCCAGCAGCGTAGAGCTAGCGGGGGGCACAGATACGCAGTATTTT. Translating it yields CASSVELAGGTDTQYF.

V usage is TRBV28 and J usage is TRBJ2-2, with 11 bases matching TRBD1. Germline V CDR1 and CDR2: MDHEN, SYDVKM. The V and J ends lost 6 bases and 4 bases, in that order; junction bases with no gene match: 10. This CDR3 has 17 residues. The CDR3 sequence is CASRPRDRGRSTGELFF. CDR3 DNA sequence: TGTGCCAGCAGACCCAGGGACAGGGGGAGATCCACCGGGGAGCTGTTTTTT.

The rearrangement joins TRBV4-1 to TRBJ2-7, with 7 bases lining up with TRBD1. V shed 4 bases, J shed 0 bases, and the junction held 6 bases outside the gene matches. CDR3 size: 15 residues. CDR1 MGHRA and CDR2 YSYEKL come from the germline V gene. The CDR3 coding sequence is TGCGCCAGCAGCCCGGGACAGCTGAGCTCCTACGAGCAGTACTTC. Translating gives CASSPGQLSSYEQYF.

V usage is TRBV6-5 and J usage is TRBJ2-5, with 7 bases identical to TRBD1. V trimming: 6 bases; J trimming: 5 bases; junction bases outside the gene matches: 6. The germline V gene has CDR1 MNHEY and CDR2 SVGAGI. This CDR3 region has 13 residues. The CDR3 is CASSQQGLETQYF. CDR3 coding DNA: TGTGCCAGCAGCCAACAGGGGCTGGAGACCCAGTACTTC.

The chain combines TRBV18 with TRBJ2-1; 11 bases align to TRBD2. Looked up from germline, CDR1 is KGHSH and CDR2 is LQKENI. The CDR3 totals 19 residues. V lost 2 bases and J lost 0; bases outside the gene matches: 9. DNA of the CDR3: TGTGCCAGCTCACCAAGAGGGACTAGCGGAGGGAACTCCTACAATGAGCAGTTCTTC. Translation gives CASSPRGTSGGNSYNEQFF.

The genes are TRBV30 and TRBJ2-3, with TRBD2 matching 8 bases. The CDR3 consists of 17 residues. The ends lost 1 base at V and 0 bases at J; junction bases unmatched: 9. Germline assignment: CDR1 GTSNPN and CDR2 SVGIG (reference sequence). The CDR3 nucleotides read TGTGCCTGGAGTGACCCCGGGGCTAGCGGGAGCACAGATACGCAGTATTTT. This codes for CAWSDPGASGSTDTQYF.